This T cell receptor (beta chain) was sequenced during a study of identical twins. There are many counts of this clonotype. TCRdb re-called the 5' RACE reads with MiXCR, one entry per CDR3 protein. Here the sample spans roughly 690,000 distinct CDR3 sequences, approximately 6% being singletons. The sample was naive T cells sorted from blood. The origin of this receptor is a man younger than 35 in good health.

The CDR3 here is CASSRQSTDYGYTF. As DNA, the CDR3 is TGTGCCAGCAGTCGACAGTCGACGGACTATGGCTACACCTTC. The V gene is TRBV12-3 or TRBV12-4, the J gene TRBJ1-2; perhaps TRBD1 as D (5 bases). Deletions cut 5 bases from V and 3 bases from J, with 13 bases between. The CDR3 is 14 residues long.